Listed below are T cell receptor beta chains from one sample, sequenced in a study of T-cell reconstitution after alpha-beta-depleted transplantation in children. MiXCR was run by TCRdb on the PCR reads, yielding one entry per CDR3 protein. This sample has a few hundred thousand distinct CDR3 sequences, with about a quarter found just once. This specimen was PBMCs, mostly from graft donor cells, taken 180 days after TCRalphabeta/CD19-depleted stem cell transplant. The receptors shown here come from a male patient between 5 and 17 years old who had a stem cell transplant for acute lymphoblastic leukemia, so the T cells may come from the graft donor. CDR3s leave out the opening cysteine and the closing phenylalanine or tryptophan. Some rows mark clone size as missing; the rest say once, few, many or name a class of expanded clone.

J gene: TRBJ2-4
clone size: -
V gene: TRBV4-1
CDR3 protein: ASSPLALGAKNIQY

J gene: TRBJ2-7
clone size: -
V gene: TRBV12-3/TRBV12-4
CDR3 protein: ASSLASGNAYEQY

J gene: TRBJ2-7
clone size: -
V gene: TRBV5-6
CDR3 protein: ASSLVSSGSSYEQY

J gene: TRBJ2-5
clone size: -
V gene: TRBV9
CDR3 protein: ASSAGPEWTQY

J gene: TRBJ2-3
clone size: once
V gene: TRBV7-2
CDR3 protein: ASSYGGTAQY

J gene: TRBJ2-1
clone size: few
V gene: TRBV10-3
CDR3 protein: AISEKSNEQF

J gene: TRBJ2-7
clone size: -
V gene: TRBV13
CDR3 protein: ASSVSGSYSYEQY

J gene: TRBJ2-5
clone size: -
V gene: TRBV7-8
CDR3 protein: ASSLRPIREETQY

J gene: TRBJ2-3
clone size: -
V gene: TRBV21-1
CDR3 protein: ASNHRGLAGWADTQY

J gene: TRBJ2-7
clone size: -
V gene: TRBV6-5
CDR3 protein: ASSYSELAGAYEQY

J gene: TRBJ1-2
clone size: few
V gene: TRBV11-2
CDR3 protein: ASSLGGQDYGYT

J gene: TRBJ2-3
clone size: few
V gene: TRBV7-3
CDR3 protein: ASSLAGFGTDTQY

J gene: TRBJ2-2
clone size: -
V gene: TRBV5-6
CDR3 protein: ASSLVLATGELF

J gene: TRBJ2-5
clone size: -
V gene: TRBV20-1
CDR3 protein: SARDPGLGETQY